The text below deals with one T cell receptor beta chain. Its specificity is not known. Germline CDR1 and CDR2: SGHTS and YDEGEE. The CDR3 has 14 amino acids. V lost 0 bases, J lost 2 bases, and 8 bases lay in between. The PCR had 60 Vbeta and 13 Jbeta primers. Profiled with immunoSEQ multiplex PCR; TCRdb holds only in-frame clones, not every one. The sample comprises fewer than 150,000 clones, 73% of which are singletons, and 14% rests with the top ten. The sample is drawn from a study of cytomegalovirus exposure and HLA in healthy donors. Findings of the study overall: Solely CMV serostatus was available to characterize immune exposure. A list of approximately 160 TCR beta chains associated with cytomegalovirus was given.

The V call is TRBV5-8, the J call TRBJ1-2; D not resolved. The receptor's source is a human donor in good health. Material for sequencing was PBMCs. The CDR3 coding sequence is TGTGCCAGCAGCTTGGGTCCGTCGAACTATGGCTACACCTTC. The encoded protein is CASSLGPSNYGYTF.